This T cell receptor beta chain was sequenced during a study of T cells after yellow fever vaccination. Study-level points and caveats: The presence of abundant clonotypes contaminating from the bulk population was possible in FACS-sorted repertoires. A large majority of primary-vaccination clones showed up again after the booster (around 95% CD4, around 85% CD8). The secondary response was weaker but peaked faster, day 5 versus 15.

The CDR3 length is 18 residues. Trimming removed 7 bases from V and 5 bases from J; junction bases left unmatched: 13. In germline, CDR1 is SNHLY, CDR2 FYNNEI. The TCR cDNA carried a universal primer site and UMIs from 5'RACE template switching. Each CDR3 protein is one row after TCRdb ran MiXCR on the 5' RACE reads. The data show 55,000 or so distinct CDR3 sequences, 6.6% seen once. The sample was CD8+ T cells not binding an NS4B(214-222) dextramer, sorted from PBMCs, taken about 49 days after the first yellow fever vaccination. The sequence was obtained from a man between 18 and 29 years old who received the YFV17D yellow fever vaccine. The chain carries TRBV2 and TRBJ2-3, with TRBD2 identical over 15 bases. The CDR3 nucleotides are TGTGCCAGCACGGATCGGACTAGCGGGGGGGCTTCACGAGATACGCAGTATTTT. Translated: CASTDRTSGGASRDTQYF.